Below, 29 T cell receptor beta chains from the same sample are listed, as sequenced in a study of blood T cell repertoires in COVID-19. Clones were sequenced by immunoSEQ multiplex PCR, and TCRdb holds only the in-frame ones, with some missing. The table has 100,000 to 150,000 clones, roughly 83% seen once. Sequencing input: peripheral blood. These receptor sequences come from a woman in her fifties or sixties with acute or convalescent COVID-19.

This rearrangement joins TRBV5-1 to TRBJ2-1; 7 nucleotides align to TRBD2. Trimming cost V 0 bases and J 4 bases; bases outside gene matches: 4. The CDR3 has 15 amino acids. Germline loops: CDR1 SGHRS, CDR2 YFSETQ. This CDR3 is CASSLEGLVYNEQFF. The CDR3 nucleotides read TGCGCCAGCAGCTTGGAAGGACTAGTTTACAATGAGCAGTTCTTC.

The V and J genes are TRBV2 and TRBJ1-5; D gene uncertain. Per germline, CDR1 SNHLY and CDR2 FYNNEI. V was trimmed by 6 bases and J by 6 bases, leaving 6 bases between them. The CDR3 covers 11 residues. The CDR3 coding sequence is TGTGCCAGCAGAGCCGGTCAGCCCCAGCATTTT. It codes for CASRAGQPQHF.

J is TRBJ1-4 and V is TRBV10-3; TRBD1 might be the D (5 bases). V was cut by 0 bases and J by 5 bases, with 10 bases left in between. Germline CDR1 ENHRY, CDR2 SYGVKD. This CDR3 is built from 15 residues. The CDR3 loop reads CAISESSRANEKLFF. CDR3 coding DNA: TGTGCCATCAGTGAGTCGTCCAGGGCGAATGAAAAACTGTTTTTT.

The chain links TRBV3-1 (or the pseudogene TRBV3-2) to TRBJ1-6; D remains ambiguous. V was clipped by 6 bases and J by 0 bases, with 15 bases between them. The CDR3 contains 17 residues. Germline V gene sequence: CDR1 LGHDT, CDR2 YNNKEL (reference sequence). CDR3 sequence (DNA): TGTGCCAGCAGTCAGAAGGAGCTTAGCTCCTATAATTCACCCCTCCACTTT. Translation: CASSQKELSSYNSPLHF.

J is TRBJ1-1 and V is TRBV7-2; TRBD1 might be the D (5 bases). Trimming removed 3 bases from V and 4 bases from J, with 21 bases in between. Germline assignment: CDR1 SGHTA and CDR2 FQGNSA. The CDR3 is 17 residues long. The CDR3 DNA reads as TGTGCCAGCAGCTTGGATAGGGCAGGGAGGATGGGCACTGAAGCTTTCTTT. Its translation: CASSLDRAGRMGTEAFF.

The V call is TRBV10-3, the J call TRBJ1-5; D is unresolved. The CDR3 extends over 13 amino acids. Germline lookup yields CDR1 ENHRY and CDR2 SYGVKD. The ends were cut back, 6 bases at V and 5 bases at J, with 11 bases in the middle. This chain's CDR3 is CAIRVGGDQPQHF. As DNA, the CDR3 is TGTGCCATCAGGGTTGGCGGAGATCAGCCCCAGCATTTT.

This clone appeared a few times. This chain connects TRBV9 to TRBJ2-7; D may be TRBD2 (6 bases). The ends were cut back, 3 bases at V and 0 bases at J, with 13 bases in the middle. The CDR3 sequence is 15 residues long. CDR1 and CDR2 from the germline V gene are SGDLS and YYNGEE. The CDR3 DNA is TGTGCCAGCAGCGCCGGGACTTCAAGCTCCTACGAGCAGTACTTC. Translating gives CASSAGTSSSYEQYF.

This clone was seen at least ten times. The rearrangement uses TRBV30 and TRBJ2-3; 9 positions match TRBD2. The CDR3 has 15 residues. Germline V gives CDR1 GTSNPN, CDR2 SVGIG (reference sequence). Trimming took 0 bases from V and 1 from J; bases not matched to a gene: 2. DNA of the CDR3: TGTGCCTGGAGTGTGGCTAGCGGGGGCACAGATACGCAGTATTTT. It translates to CAWSVASGGTDTQYF.

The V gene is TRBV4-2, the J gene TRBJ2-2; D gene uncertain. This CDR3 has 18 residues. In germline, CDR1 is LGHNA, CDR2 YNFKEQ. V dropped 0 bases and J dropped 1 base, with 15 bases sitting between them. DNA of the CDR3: TGTGCCAGCAGCCAAGATCGAAGAATGTCCAGGAACACCGGGGAGCTGTTTTTT. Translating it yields CASSQDRRMSRNTGELFF.

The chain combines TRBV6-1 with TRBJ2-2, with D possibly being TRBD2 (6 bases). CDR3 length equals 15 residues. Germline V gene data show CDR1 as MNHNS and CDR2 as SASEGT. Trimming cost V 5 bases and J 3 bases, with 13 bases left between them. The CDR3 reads CASSPRGGDTGELFF. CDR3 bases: TGTGCCAGCAGTCCCCGTGGAGGGGACACCGGGGAGCTGTTTTTT.

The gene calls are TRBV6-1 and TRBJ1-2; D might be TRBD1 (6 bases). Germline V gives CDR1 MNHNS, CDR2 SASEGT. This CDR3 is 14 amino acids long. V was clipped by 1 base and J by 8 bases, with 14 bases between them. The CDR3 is CASSEVGGLGGYTF. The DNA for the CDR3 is TGTGCCAGCAGTGAAGTCGGGGGGCTGGGAGGCTACACCTTC.

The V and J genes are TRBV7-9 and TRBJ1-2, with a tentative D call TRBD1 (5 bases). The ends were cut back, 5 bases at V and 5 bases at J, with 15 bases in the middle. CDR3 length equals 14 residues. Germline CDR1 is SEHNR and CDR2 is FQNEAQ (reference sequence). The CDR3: CASSPVRDSYGYTF. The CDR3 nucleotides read TGTGCCAGCAGCCCCGTCAGGGATTCATATGGCTACACCTTC. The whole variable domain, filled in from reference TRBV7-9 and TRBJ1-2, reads DTGVSQNPRHKITKRGQNVTFRCDPISEHNRLYWYRQTLGQGPEFLTYFQNEAQLEKSRLLSDRFSAERPKGSFSTLEIQRTEQGDSAMYLCASSPVRDSYGYTFGSGTRLTVV.

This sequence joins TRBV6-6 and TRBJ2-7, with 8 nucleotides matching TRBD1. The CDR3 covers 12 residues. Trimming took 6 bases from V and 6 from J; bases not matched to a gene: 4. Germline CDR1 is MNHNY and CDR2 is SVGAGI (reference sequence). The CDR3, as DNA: TGTGCCAGCAGCTTGACAGGGGTCGAGCAGTACTTC. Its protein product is CASSLTGVEQYF.

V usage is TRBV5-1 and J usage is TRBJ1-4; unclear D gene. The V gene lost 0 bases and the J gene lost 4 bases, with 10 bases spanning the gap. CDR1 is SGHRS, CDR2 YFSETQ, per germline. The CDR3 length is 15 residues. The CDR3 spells CASSLEDIGNEKLFF. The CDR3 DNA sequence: TGCGCCAGCAGCTTGGAAGACATCGGTAATGAAAAACTGTTTTTT.

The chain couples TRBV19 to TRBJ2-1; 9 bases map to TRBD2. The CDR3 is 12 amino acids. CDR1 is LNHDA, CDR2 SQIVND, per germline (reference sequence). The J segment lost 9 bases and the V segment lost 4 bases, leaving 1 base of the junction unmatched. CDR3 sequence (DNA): TGTGCCAGTAGTACTAGCGGGACTGAGCAGTTCTTC. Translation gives CASSTSGTEQFF.

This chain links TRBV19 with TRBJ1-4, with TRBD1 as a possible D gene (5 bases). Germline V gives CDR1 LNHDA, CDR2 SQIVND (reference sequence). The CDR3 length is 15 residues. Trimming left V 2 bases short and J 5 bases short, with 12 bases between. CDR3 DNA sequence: TGTGCCAGTAGTATATTAGGGCAGGGAAATGAAAAACTGTTTTTT. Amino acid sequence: CASSILGQGNEKLFF.

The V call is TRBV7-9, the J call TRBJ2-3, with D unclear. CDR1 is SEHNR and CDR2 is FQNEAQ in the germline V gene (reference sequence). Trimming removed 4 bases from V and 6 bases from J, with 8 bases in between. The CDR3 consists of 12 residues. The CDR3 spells CASSSDFDTQYF. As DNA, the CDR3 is TGTGCCAGCAGCTCAGACTTTGATACGCAGTATTTT.

CDR3 DNA sequence: TGTGCCAGCAGCGTAGGTGAAACCGAGTACTACGAGCAGTACTTC. Its protein product is CASSVGETEYYEQYF. The rearrangement links TRBV9 to TRBJ2-7; D not resolved. Trimming took 0 bases from V and 3 from J, leaving 13 bases between them. Germline values: CDR1 SGDLS, CDR2 YYNGEE. The CDR3 is made up of 15 amino acids.

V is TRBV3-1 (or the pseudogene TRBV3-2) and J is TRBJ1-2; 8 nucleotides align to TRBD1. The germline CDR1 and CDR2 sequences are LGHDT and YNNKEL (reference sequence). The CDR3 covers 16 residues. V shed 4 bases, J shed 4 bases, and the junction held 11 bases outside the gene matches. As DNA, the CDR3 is TGTGCCAGCAGCCGTCCGGGACAGGAGCCGATCTATGGCTACACCTTC. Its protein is CASSRPGQEPIYGYTF.

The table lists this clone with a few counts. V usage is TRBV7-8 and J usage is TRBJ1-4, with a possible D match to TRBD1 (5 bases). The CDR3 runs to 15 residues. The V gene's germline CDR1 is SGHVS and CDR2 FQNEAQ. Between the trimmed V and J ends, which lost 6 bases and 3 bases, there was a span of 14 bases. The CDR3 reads CASSRGRTANEKLFF. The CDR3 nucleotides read TGTGCCAGCAGTAGGGGAAGAACGGCTAATGAAAAACTGTTTTTT.

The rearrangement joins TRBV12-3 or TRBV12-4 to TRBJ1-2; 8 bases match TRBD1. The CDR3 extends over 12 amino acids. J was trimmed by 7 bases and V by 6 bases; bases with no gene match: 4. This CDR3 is CASRDRETGYTF. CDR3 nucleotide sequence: TGTGCCAGCAGGGACAGGGAAACTGGCTACACCTTC.

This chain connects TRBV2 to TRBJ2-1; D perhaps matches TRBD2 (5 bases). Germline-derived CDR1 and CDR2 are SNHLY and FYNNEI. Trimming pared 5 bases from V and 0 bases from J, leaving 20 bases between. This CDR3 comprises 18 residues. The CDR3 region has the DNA TGTGCCAGCAGTCGAGAGGGTATGCTGCATCACTCCTACAATGAGCAGTTCTTC. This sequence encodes CASSREGMLHHSYNEQFF. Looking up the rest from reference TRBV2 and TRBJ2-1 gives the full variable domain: EPEVTQTPSHQVTQMGQEVILRCVPISNHLYFYWYRQILGQKVEFLVSFYNNEISEKSEIFDDQFSVERPDGSNFTLKIRSTKLEDSAMYFCASSREGMLHHSYNEQFFGPGTRLTVL.

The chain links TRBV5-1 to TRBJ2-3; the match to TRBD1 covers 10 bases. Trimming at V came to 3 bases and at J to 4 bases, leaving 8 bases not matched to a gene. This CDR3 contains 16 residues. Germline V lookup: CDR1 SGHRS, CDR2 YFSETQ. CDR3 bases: TGCGCCAGCAGCTCGACACCGGGACAGGGGTCAGATACGCAGTATTTT. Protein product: CASSSTPGQGSDTQYF.

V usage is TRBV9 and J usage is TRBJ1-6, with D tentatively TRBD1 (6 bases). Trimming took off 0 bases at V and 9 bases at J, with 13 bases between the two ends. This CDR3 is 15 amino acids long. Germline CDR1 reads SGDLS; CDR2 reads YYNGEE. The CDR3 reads CASSVGDTRGSPLHF. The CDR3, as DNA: TGTGCCAGCAGCGTAGGGGACACTCGCGGTTCACCCCTCCACTTT.

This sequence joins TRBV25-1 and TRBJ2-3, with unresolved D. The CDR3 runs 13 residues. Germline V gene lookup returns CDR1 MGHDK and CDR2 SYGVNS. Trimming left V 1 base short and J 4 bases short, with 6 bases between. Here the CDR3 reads CASSEFLADTQYF. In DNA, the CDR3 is TGTGCCAGCAGTGAATTCCTCGCAGATACGCAGTATTTT.

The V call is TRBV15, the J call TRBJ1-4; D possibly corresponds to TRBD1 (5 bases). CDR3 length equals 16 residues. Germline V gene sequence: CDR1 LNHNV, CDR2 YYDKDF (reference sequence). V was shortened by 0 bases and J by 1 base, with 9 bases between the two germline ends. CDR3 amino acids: CATSRDRRVTNEKLFF. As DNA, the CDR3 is TGTGCCACCAGCAGAGATCGCAGGGTAACTAATGAAAAACTGTTTTTT.

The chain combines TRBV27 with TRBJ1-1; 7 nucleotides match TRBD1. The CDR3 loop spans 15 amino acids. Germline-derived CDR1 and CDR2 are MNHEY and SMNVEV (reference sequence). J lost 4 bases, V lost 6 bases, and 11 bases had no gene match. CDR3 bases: TGTGCCAGCAGCCCCTTTGGGGCAGGGGGCACTGAAGCTTTCTTT. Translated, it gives CASSPFGAGGTEAFF.

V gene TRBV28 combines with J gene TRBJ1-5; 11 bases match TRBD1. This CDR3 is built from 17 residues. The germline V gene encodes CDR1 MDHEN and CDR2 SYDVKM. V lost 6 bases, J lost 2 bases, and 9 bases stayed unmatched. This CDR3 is CASSPGDRGSGNQPQHF. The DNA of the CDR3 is TGTGCCAGCAGCCCTGGGGACAGGGGGAGTGGCAATCAGCCCCAGCATTTT.

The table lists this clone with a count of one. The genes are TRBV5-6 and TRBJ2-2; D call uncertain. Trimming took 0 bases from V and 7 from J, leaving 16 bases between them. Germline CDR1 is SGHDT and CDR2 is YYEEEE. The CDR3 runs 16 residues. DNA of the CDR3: TGTGCCAGCAGCTTGGCAGGCCGGTTTATCAGCGGGGAGCTGTTTTTT. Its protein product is CASSLAGRFISGELFF. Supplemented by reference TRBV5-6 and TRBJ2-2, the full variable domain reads DAGVTQSPTHLIKTRGQQVTLRCSPKSGHDTVSWYQQALGQGPQFIFQYYEEEERQRGNFPDRFSGHQFPNYSSELNVNALLLGDSALYLCASSLAGRFISGELFFGEGSRLTVL.